Below are 16 T cell receptor beta chains sequenced from a single sample in a study of OX40 agonist ivuxolimab in advanced cancers. The library relied on the immunoSEQ multiplex PCR assay. In its TCRdb copy, this immuneACCESS table keeps in-frame sequences only and misses some clones. Where compared with another copy, unresolved V genes explain less than half of these, and the others have no known cause. The sample has around 66,000 clones on record, roughly 84% of them singletons. The top ten constitute almost 4.5% of the sample. The material was CD4+ or CD8+ T cells sorted from blood, obtained in a trial of the OX40 agonist ivuxolimab. Receptor source: an adult with an advanced solid tumor such as melanoma, head and neck, liver or kidney cancer.

The chain is built from TRBV27 and TRBJ2-5; 11 nucleotides match TRBD2. Trimming took 6 bases from V and 0 from J; bases not matched to a gene: 3. Germline values: CDR1 MNHEY, CDR2 SMNVEV (reference sequence). The CDR3 is 15 amino acids. CDR3 DNA: TGTGCCAGCAGGAGGGGACTAGCGGACCAAGAGACCCAGTACTTC. Its translation is CASRRGLADQETQYF.

In regard to this clone: A much larger clone sits a single nucleotide away, making a read error possible. The chain couples TRBV5-4 to TRBJ2-7; unclear D gene. Germline loops: CDR1 SGHNT, CDR2 YYREEE (reference sequence). This CDR3 is 12 amino acids long. With 0 bases removed from V and 3 bases from J, the gap between germline ends came to 4 bases. The CDR3 region is CASSLDGYEQYF. CDR3 DNA: TGTGCCAGCAGCTTGGACGGCTACGAGCAGTACTTC.

Concerning this clone itself: An end of the junction differs from the germline gene, which may be a read error. The V gene is TRBV7-7, the J gene TRBJ2-3, with TRBD2 matching 8 bases. Germline values: CDR1 SSHAT, CDR2 FNYEAQ (reference sequence). The CDR3 spans 14 residues. CDR3 sequence: CASSFGGAGDTQYF. The CDR3 coding sequence is TGTGCTAGCAGCTTCGGGGGGGCTGGAGATACGCAGTATTTT. Combining the CDR3 with reference TRBV7-7 and TRBJ2-3 gives the whole variable domain GAGVSQSPRYKVTKRGQDVTLRCDPISSHATLYWYQQALGQGPEFLTYFNYEAQPDKSGLPSDRFSAERPEGSISTLTIQRTEQRDSAMYRCASSFGGAGDTQYFGPGTRLTVL.

This rearrangement joins TRBV28 to TRBJ2-3; TRBD1 is a possible D gene (5 bases). Trimming pared 6 bases from V and 0 bases from J, leaving 16 bases between. Germline CDR1 MDHEN, CDR2 SYDVKM. The CDR3 is 16 residues long. CDR3 DNA: TGTGCCAGCAGACATGCTATGGGGCCTAGCACAGATACGCAGTATTTT. It codes for CASRHAMGPSTDTQYF. The full variable domain, in which reference TRBV28 and TRBJ2-3 provide the parts outside the CDR3, is DVKVTQSSRYLVKRTGEKVFLECVQDMDHENMFWYRQDPGLGLRLIYFSYDVKMKEKGDIPEGYSVSREKKERFSLILESASTNQTSMYLCASRHAMGPSTDTQYFGPGTRLTVL.

V usage is TRBV2 and J usage is TRBJ1-1; perhaps TRBD1 as D (6 bases). This CDR3 comprises 13 residues. V shed 6 bases and J shed 6 bases, with 14 bases lying between them. CDR1 is SNHLY and CDR2 is FYNNEI in the germline V gene. The CDR3 here is CASRLNRAAEAFF. CDR3 nucleotide sequence: TGTGCCAGCAGGCTTAACAGGGCTGCTGAAGCTTTCTTT.

In regard to this clone: This could be a read error, since a much larger clone is one nucleotide away. In the same sample, other DNA sequences code for this CDR3. This chain joins TRBV2 and TRBJ1-6, with D possibly matching TRBD1 (5 bases). The CDR3 length is 15 residues. Germline CDR1 SNHLY, CDR2 FYNNEI. In nucleotides, the CDR3 is TGTGCCAGCAGTGAACCCCCAGGGACTAATTCACCTCTCCACTTT. Translated: CASSEPPGTNSPLHF.

J is TRBJ2-7 and V is TRBV4-2, with D possibly TRBD2 on 5 matching bases. V was trimmed by 0 bases and J by 2 bases, leaving 8 bases between them. CDR3 length: 14 amino acids. The germline CDR1 and CDR2 sequences are LGHNA and YNFKEQ. For the CDR3, the DNA is TGTGCCAGCAGCCAAGACCGGGATACCTACGAGCAGTACTTC. It yields the protein CASSQDRDTYEQYF.

The rearrangement links TRBV2 to TRBJ1-6; D remains unclear. The CDR3 has 15 amino acids. Germline CDR1 SNHLY, CDR2 FYNNEI. The V and J ends lost 7 bases and 7 bases respectively, with 17 bases between them. The CDR3 loop reads CASTPDGLTNSPLHF. CDR3 DNA: TGTGCCAGCACCCCGGACGGTTTAACCAATTCACCCCTCCACTTT.

The chain uses TRBV5-1 and TRBJ2-3, with D tentatively TRBD1 or TRBD2 (5 bases each). The CDR3 is 15 amino acids. V lost 4 bases and J lost 7, with 19 bases in between. The V gene's germline CDR1 is SGHRS and CDR2 YFSETQ. The CDR3 nucleotides are TGCGCCAGCAGCAGTGATGGGACCCTTCTAAATACGCAGTATTTT. Translated, it gives CASSSDGTLLNTQYF.

The V gene is TRBV7-9, the J gene TRBJ2-5; 10 bases are a match to TRBD2. The CDR3 extends over 16 amino acids. The J segment lost 0 bases and the V segment lost 5 bases, leaving 6 bases of the junction unmatched. CDR1 SEHNR and CDR2 FQNEAQ come from the germline V gene (reference sequence). The CDR3 spells CASSPRTSGYQETQYF. CDR3 nucleotide sequence: TGTGCCAGCAGCCCACGGACTAGCGGCTACCAAGAGACCCAGTACTTC.

This clone showed up just a few times. The V gene is TRBV5-1, the J gene TRBJ1-1; 9 bases fit TRBD1. This CDR3 is built from 15 residues. Germline V lookup: CDR1 SGHRS, CDR2 YFSETQ. Losses at the gene ends were 2 bases for V and 1 base for J; bases not matched to a gene: 3. The CDR3 nucleotides are TGCGCCAGCAGCTTACCGGGACAGGGGAACACTGAAGCTTTCTTT. Translating it yields CASSLPGQGNTEAFF.

J is TRBJ2-7 and V is TRBV2, with D perhaps TRBD2 (5 bases). The CDR3 extends over 14 amino acids. The ends were cut back, 7 bases at V and 4 bases at J, with 17 bases in the middle. Germline V lookup: CDR1 SNHLY, CDR2 FYNNEI. The CDR3 sequence is CASKSGPGGYEQYF. CDR3 nucleotides: TGTGCCAGCAAATCCGGACCTGGCGGGTACGAGCAGTACTTC.

As regards this clone: Additional DNA sequences in this sample encode the identical CDR3. CDR3 region: CASSPNYGYTF. In nucleotides, the CDR3 is TGTGCCAGCAGCCCAAACTATGGCTACACCTTC. J is TRBJ1-2 and V is TRBV28; D is uncertain. CDR1 and CDR2 (germline): MDHEN, SYDVKM. The CDR3 is made up of 11 amino acids. V was cut by 6 bases and J by 2 bases, with 4 bases left in between.

This clone was seen a single time. The rearrangement uses TRBV5-4 and TRBJ1-6; 11 nucleotides agree with TRBD1. CDR3 length equals 16 residues. Germline V gene sequence: CDR1 SGHNT, CDR2 YYREEE (reference sequence). V shed 3 bases and J 2 bases; nucleotides not matched to a gene: 1. The CDR3 coding sequence is TGTGCCAGCAGCTCGGGACAGGGGGCCTATAATTCACCCCTCCACTTT. Amino acids: CASSSGQGAYNSPLHF.

This chain uses TRBV5-6 with TRBJ1-2; no clear D gene. The V gene lost 5 bases and the J gene lost 4 bases, with 15 bases spanning the gap. Per the germline V gene, CDR1 is SGHDT and CDR2 is YYEEEE. The CDR3 runs to 14 residues. CDR3 amino acids: CASRPTDVGYGYTF. DNA for the CDR3: TGTGCCAGCAGGCCGACTGACGTAGGCTATGGCTACACCTTC. Supplemented by reference TRBV5-6 and TRBJ1-2, the full variable domain reads DAGVTQSPTHLIKTRGQQVTLRCSPKSGHDTVSWYQQALGQGPQFIFQYYEEEERQRGNFPDRFSGHQFPNYSSELNVNALLLGDSALYLCASRPTDVGYGYTFGSGTRLTVV.

The J gene is TRBJ1-1, the V gene TRBV11-1, with D maybe TRBD1 (5 bases). From germline, CDR1 is SGHAT and CDR2 FQDESV (reference sequence). The CDR3 totals 14 residues. The V gene lost 6 bases and the J gene lost 3 bases, with 14 bases spanning the gap. The CDR3 is CASRSNGGDTEAFF. CDR3 nucleotide sequence: TGTGCCAGCAGAAGTAATGGAGGGGACACTGAAGCTTTCTTT.